One and the same sample provided the 9 T cell receptor beta chains below, sequenced in a study of CXCR3-negative and CXCR3-positive naive CD8 T cells. The TRB cDNA libraries were prepared by 5' RACE with UMI labels. From the 5' RACE reads, TCRdb lists one entry per CDR3 protein and no DNA. The sample's table shows around 92,000 distinct CDR3 sequences. The sequenced sample consisted of naive CXCR3- CD8+ T cells from blood. Subset in this sample: CD45RO-CCR7+CD27+CD95- naive CD8+ T cells lacking CXCR3 (TNR3-). The origin of the receptors is a human donor in good health. Some clones in this sample may be carry-over from other donors' samples.

The chain combines TRBV4-1 with TRBJ2-1. The CDR3 runs 16 residues. CDR1 is MGHRA, CDR2 YSYEKL, per germline. This CDR3 reads CASSQDSYSSYNEQFF.

The chain uses TRBV6-2 or TRBV6-3 and TRBJ2-5. CDR1 is MNHEY, CDR2 SVGEGT, per germline. The CDR3 runs 13 residues. CDR3: CASAERSGETQYF.

The chain carries TRBV9 and TRBJ2-2; absent DNA, TCRdb's TRBD2 call cannot be checked. The CDR3 length is 18 residues. CDR1 and CDR2 from the germline V gene are SGDLS and YYNGEE. This CDR3 is CASTQVPREAKNTGELFF.

The chain employs TRBV29-1 and TRBJ2-1; the TCRdb D gene call, TRBD2, has no DNA to confirm it. The V gene's germline CDR1 is SQVTM and CDR2 ANQGSEA. CDR3 length: 14 residues. The CDR3 sequence is CSVEGLEVYNEQFF.

By frequency, this clonotype registers medium-sized. The chain has TRBV7-9 and TRBJ2-1; TCRdb's D call of TRBD1 is untestable without DNA. Germline V gene data show CDR1 as SEHNR and CDR2 as FQNEAQ (reference sequence). CDR3 length equals 16 residues. CDR3 loop: CASSVSGGQGYNEQFF.

This chain uses TRBV6-1 with TRBJ2-4. The CDR3 is made up of 12 amino acids. Germline V CDR1 and CDR2: MNHNS, SASEGT. The chain's CDR3 is CASSGAKTIQYF.

The chain has TRBV20-1 and TRBJ2-7. This CDR3 region has 12 residues. Germline CDR1 is DFQATT and CDR2 is SNEGSKA (reference sequence). The CDR3: CSAVNIPYEQYF.

This chain joins TRBV3-1 and TRBJ2-1; the D call of TRBD1 rests on TCRdb alone, since no DNA is present to check it. Germline assignment: CDR1 LGHDT and CDR2 YNNKEL (reference sequence). The CDR3 spans 16 residues. CDR3: CASSAIRGPSYNEQFF.

CDR3 sequence: CASGLTGANEQYF. This chain connects TRBV27 to TRBJ2-7; TCRdb selects TRBD1, and the lack of DNA leaves this call unchecked. The germline gives CDR1 MNHEY, CDR2 SMNVEV (reference sequence). The CDR3 has 13 amino acids.